These 2 T cell receptor beta chains were sequenced from one sample in a study of human T cells and chemical hapten exposure. Time point here: healthy volunteer bleed at 6 weeks. Total RNA came from unfractionated whole blood. MiXCR, applied by TCRdb to the RACE reads, yields one record per CDR3 protein. The repertoire holds about 77,000 distinct CDR3 sequences, with around 9.3% as singletons. Sequenced material: whole blood. The receptors were sampled from a female donor in good health. Some clones in this sample may be carry-over from other donors' samples.

The V call is TRBV4-3, the J call TRBJ1-2; 7 nucleotides align to TRBD1. This CDR3 has 15 residues. Germline values: CDR1 LGHNA, CDR2 YSLEER. The V and J ends lost 2 bases and 4 bases, in that order; junction bases with no gene match: 7. The CDR3 DNA reads TGCGCCAGCAGCCAAAAACAGGGGTGGAGCTATGGCTACACCTTC. It codes for CASSQKQGWSYGYTF.

The chain combines TRBV20-1 with TRBJ2-7; a weak D match, TRBD1 (6 bases). The CDR3 is 14 amino acids. V gave up 0 bases and J gave up 6 bases, with 15 bases separating them. CDR1 is DFQATT, CDR2 SNEGSKA, per germline (reference sequence). CDR3 sequence (DNA): TGCAGTGCTAGAGATCTTGGACAAGGGGGCGAGCAGTACTTC. Encoded protein: CSARDLGQGGEQYF.